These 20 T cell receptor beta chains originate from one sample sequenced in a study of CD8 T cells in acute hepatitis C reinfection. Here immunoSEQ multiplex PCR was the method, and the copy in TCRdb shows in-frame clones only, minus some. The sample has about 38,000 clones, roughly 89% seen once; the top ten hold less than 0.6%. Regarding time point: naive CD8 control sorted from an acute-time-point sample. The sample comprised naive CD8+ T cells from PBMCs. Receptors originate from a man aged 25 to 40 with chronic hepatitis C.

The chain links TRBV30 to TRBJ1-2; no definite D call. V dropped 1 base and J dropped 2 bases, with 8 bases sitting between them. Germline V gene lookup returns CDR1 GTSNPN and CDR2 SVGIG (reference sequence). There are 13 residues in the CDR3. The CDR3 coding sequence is TGTGCCTGGAGTGGGACGGGGAACTATGGCTACACCTTC. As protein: CAWSGTGNYGYTF. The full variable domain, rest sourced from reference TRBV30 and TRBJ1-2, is SQTIHQWPATLVQPVGSPLSLECTVEGTSNPNLYWYRQAAGRGLQLLFYSVGIGQISSEVPQNLSASRPQDRQFILSSKKLLLSDSGFYLCAWSGTGNYGYTFGSGTRLTVV.

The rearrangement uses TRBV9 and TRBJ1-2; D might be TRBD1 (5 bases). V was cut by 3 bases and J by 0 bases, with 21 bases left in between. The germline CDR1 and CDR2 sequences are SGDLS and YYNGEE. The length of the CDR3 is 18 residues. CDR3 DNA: TGTGCCAGCAGCGAGACCGGGACGGTAACCTATGCTAACTATGGCTACACCTTC. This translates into CASSETGTVTYANYGYTF.

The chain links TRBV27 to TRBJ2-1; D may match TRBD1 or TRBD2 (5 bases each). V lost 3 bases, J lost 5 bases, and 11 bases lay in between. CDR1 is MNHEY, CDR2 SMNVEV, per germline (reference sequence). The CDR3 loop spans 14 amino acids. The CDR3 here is CASSFGTTNNEQFF. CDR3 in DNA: TGTGCCAGCAGTTTTGGGACGACCAACAATGAGCAGTTCTTC.

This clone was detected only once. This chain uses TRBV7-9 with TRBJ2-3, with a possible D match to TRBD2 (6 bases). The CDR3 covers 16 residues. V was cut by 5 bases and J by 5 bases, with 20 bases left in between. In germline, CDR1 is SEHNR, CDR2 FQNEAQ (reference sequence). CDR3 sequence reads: CASSTTRDSLGDTQYF. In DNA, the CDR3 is TGTGCCAGCAGCACTACCCGGGACTCCCTAGGAGATACGCAGTATTTT.

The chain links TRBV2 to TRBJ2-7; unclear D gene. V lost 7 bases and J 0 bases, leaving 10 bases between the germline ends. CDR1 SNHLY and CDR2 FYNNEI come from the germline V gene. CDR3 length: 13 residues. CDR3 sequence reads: CASIDTDSYEQYF. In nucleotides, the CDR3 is TGTGCCAGCATCGACACAGACTCCTACGAGCAGTACTTC.

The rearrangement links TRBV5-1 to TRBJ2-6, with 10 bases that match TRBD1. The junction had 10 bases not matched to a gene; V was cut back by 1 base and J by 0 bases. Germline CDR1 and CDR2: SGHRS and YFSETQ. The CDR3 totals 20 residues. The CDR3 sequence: CASSLRDRGRHLSGANVLTF. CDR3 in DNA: TGCGCCAGCAGCTTGCGGGACAGGGGAAGGCACCTCTCTGGGGCCAACGTCCTGACTTTC.

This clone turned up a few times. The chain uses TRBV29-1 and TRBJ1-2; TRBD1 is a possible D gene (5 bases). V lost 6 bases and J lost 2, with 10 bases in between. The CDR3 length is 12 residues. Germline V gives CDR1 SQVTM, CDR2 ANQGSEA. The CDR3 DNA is TGCAGCGTCGTACAGGACAACTATGGCTACACCTTC. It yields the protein CSVVQDNYGYTF.

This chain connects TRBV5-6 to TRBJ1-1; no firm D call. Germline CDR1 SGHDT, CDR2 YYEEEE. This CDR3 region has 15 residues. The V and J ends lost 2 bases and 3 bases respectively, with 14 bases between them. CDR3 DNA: TGTGCCAGCAGCTTCTCAACGGGGTCCCACACTGAAGCTTTCTTT. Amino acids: CASSFSTGSHTEAFF.

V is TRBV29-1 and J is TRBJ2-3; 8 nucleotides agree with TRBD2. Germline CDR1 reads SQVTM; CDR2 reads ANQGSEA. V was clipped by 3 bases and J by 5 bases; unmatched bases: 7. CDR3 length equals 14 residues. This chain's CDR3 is CSVEGMRGVDTQYF. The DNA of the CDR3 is TGCAGCGTTGAGGGAATGCGGGGGGTAGATACGCAGTATTTT.

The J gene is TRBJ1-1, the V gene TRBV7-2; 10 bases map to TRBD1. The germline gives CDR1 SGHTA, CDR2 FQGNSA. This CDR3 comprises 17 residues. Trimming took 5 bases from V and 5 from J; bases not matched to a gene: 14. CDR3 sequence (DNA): TGTGCCAGCAGCCGGACCGGGACAGGGGTTTTGGTTACTGAAGCTTTCTTT. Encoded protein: CASSRTGTGVLVTEAFF.

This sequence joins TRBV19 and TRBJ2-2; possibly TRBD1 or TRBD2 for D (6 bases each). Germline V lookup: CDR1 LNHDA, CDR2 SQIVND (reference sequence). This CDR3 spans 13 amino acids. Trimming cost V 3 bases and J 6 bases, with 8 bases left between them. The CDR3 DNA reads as TGTGCCAGTAGTATTAGGGGGGCCGGGGAGCTGTTTTTT. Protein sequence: CASSIRGAGELFF. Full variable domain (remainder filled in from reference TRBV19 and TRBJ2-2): DGGITQSPKYLFRKEGQNVTLSCEQNLNHDAMYWYRQDPGQGLRLIYYSQIVNDFQKGDIAEGYSVSREKKESFPLTVTSAQKNPTAFYLCASSIRGAGELFFGEGSRLTVL.

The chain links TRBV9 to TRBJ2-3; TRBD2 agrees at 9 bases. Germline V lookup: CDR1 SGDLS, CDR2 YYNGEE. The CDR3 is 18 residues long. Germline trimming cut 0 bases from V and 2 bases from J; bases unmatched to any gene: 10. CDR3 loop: CASSVGEVAGVFTDTQYF. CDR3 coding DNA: TGTGCCAGCAGCGTAGGGGAAGTAGCGGGGGTGTTCACAGATACGCAGTATTTT. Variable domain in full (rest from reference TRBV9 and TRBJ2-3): DSGVTQTPKHLITATGQRVTLRCSPRSGDLSVYWYQQSLDQGLQFLIQYYNGEERAKGNILERFSAQQFPDLHSELNLSSLELGDSALYFCASSVGEVAGVFTDTQYFGPGTRLTVL.

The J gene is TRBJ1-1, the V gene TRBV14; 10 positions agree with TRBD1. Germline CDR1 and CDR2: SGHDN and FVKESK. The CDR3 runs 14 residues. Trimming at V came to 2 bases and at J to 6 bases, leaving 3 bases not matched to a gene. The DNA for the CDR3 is TGTGCCAGCAGCCAACTTGACAGGGGGCCTGAAGCTTTCTTT. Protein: CASSQLDRGPEAFF.

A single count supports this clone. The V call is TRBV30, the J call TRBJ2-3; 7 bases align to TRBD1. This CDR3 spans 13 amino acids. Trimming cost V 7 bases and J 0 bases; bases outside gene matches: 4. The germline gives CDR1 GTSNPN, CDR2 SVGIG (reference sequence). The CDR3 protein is CAYSQGSTDTQYF. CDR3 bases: TGTGCCTACTCACAGGGGAGCACAGATACGCAGTATTTT.

The CDR3 coding sequence is TGTGCCAGCAGCTTAGGGGGGGAGTTTTCTGAAGCTTTCTTT. Amino acids: CASSLGGEFSEAFF. The chain is built from TRBV11-2 and TRBJ1-1, with D possibly being TRBD1 (5 bases). Trimming left V 1 base short and J 6 bases short, with 12 bases between. The CDR3 runs to 14 residues. Germline values: CDR1 SGHAT, CDR2 FQNNGV.

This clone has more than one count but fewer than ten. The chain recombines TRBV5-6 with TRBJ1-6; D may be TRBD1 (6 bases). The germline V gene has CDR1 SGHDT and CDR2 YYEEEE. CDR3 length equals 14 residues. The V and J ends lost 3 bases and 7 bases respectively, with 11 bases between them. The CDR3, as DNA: TGTGCCAGCAGCTGGGAGGGGGGCAATTCACCCCTCCACTTT. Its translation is CASSWEGGNSPLHF.

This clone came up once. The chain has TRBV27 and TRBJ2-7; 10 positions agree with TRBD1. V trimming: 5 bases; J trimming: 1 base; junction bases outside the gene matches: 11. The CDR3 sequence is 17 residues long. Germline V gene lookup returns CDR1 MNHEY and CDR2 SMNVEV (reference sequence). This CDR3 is CASSLTSGTGVSYEQYF. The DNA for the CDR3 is TGTGCCAGCAGTCTTACCTCCGGGACAGGGGTTTCCTACGAGCAGTACTTC.

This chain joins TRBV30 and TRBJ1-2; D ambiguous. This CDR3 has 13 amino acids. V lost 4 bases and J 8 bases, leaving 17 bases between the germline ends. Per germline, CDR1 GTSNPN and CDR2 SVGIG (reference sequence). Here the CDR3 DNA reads TGTGCCTGGATGGGCGAGAGGATGAGGGGCTACACCTTC. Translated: CAWMGERMRGYTF.

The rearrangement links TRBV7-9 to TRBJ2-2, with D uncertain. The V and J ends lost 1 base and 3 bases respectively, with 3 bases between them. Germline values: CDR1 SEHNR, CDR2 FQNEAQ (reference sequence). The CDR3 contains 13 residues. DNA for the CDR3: TGTGCCAGCAGCTTAGTGGACACCGGGGAGCTGTTTTTT. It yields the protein CASSLVDTGELFF.

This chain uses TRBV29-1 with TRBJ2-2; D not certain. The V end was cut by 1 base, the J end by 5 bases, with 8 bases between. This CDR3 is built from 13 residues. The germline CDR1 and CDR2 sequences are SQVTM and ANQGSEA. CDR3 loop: CSVEVGGTGELFF. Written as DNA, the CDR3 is TGCAGCGTTGAAGTTGGTGGGACCGGGGAGCTGTTTTTT.